This record concerns one T cell receptor beta chain sequence. The antigen is undetermined. Sequencing was performed with immunoSEQ multiplex PCR; in TCRdb, only in-frame clones are kept and a portion is missing. The sample has tens of thousands of clones; more than 80% are singletons. The sample is drawn from a study of regulatory and conventional T cells in RAG deficiency. Study observations and caveats: Omenn patients showed >85% Treg-Tconv overlap and shorter CDR3 lengths.

The CDR3 has 16 amino acids. Germline assignment: CDR1 SEHNR and CDR2 FQNEAQ (reference sequence). Trimming took off 5 bases at V and 0 bases at J, with 16 bases between the two ends. These data are also associated with another study on regulatory T cells. That source reports: Amplification used 52 TRBV primers and 13 TRBJ primers.

The V call is TRBV7-9, the J call TRBJ1-1; no firm D call. This sequence originates from a human donor in good health. Material for sequencing was CD8+ T cells sorted from blood. CDR3 amino acids: CASSPGPAIMNTEAFF. Here the CDR3 DNA reads TGTGCCAGCAGCCCAGGACCGGCGATCATGAACACTGAAGCTTTCTTT.